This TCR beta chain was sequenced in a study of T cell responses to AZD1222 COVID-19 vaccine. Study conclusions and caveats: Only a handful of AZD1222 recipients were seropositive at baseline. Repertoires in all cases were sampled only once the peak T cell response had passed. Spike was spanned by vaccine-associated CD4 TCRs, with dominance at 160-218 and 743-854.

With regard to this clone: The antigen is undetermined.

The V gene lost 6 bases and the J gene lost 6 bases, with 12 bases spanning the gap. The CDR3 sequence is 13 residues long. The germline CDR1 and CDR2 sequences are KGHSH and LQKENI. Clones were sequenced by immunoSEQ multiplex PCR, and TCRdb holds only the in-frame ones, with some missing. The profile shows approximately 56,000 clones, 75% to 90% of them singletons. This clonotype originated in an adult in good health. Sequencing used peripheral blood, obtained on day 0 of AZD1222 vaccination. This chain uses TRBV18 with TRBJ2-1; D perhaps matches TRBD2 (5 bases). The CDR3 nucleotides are TGTGCCAGCTCTCCCGGGGTAGCCAATGAGCAGTTCTTC. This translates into CASSPGVANEQFF.